The clone carrying this TCR beta chain was counted between two and nine times. The assay was immunoSEQ multiplex PCR, and TCRdb's table has in-frame clones only and misses some. The sample contains some 80,000 clones, 75% to 90% of which appear only once. The data were taken from a study of OX40 agonist ivuxolimab in advanced cancers. For the study at large: Each patient was given ivuxolimab into a vein every 2 weeks, at 0.01 to 10 mg/kg.

This CDR3 is 15 amino acids long. The V and J ends lost 1 base and 4 bases respectively, with 12 bases between them. Germline CDR1 is SGHDT and CDR2 is YYEEEE. The sequence was collected from an adult with an advanced solid tumor such as melanoma, head and neck, liver or kidney cancer. The V and J genes are TRBV5-6 and TRBJ1-5; D not certain. This material consisted of CD4+ or CD8+ T cells sorted from blood, taken in a trial of the OX40 agonist ivuxolimab. CDR3 coding DNA: TGTGCCAGCAGCTTGAAAGGGTCCGATAATCAGCCCCAGCATTTT. Encoded protein: CASSLKGSDNQPQHF.